This is a list of T cell receptor beta chains from one sample in a study of cytomegalovirus exposure and HLA in healthy donors. Produced via immunoSEQ multiplex PCR; TCRdb's table is partial and in-frame only. The sample lists 150,000 to 200,000 clones, approximately 81% seen once, with approximately 0.8% in the top ten. Sequencing was done on a sample of PBMCs. These receptors were obtained from a woman under 30 in good health and CMV-seronegative. CDR3s include the opening cysteine and the closing phenylalanine or tryptophan. A D gene is named only where the DNA matches it firmly. Only part of the rows carry a size: once, few, many, or a class if the clone is expanded.

V	size	J	D	CDR3	DNA
TRBV5-1	NA	TRBJ2-1	NA	CASSLQGNEQFF	TGCGCCAGCAGCCTACAGGGCAATGAGCAGTTCTTC
TRBV4-2	NA	TRBJ1-4	TRBD1	CASSEGVLRGPNEKLFF	TGTGCCAGCAGCGAGGGGGTACTCAGGGGGCCTAATGAAAAACTGTTTTTT
TRBV10-2	few	TRBJ2-1	TRBD2	CASRQTSGRAGEQFF	TGCGCCAGCCGTCAGACTAGCGGGAGGGCCGGTGAGCAGTTCTTC
TRBV4-2	NA	TRBJ2-5	TRBD2	CASSQGASGSLETQYF	TGTGCCAGCAGCCAAGGAGCTAGCGGGAGTCTGGAGACCCAGTACTTC
TRBV4-3	NA	TRBJ2-1	TRBD2	CASSRSGSPGGEQFF	TGCGCCAGCAGCCGGAGCGGGAGCCCCGGCGGTGAGCAGTTCTTC
TRBV6-5	NA	TRBJ2-1	TRBD2	CASSYSTGTSGREEFF	TGTGCCAGCAGTTACTCCACCGGGACTAGCGGGAGGGAAGAGTTCTTC
TRBV7-9	NA	TRBJ1-5	NA	CASSSDIDNQPQHF	TGTGCCAGCAGCTCGGACATTGACAATCAGCCCCAGCATTTT
TRBV5-4	NA	TRBJ2-2	NA	CASSLRGNTGELFF	TGTGCCAGCAGCTTAAGAGGGAACACCGGGGAGCTGTTTTTT
TRBV2	NA	TRBJ2-7	TRBD1	CASSKDRGDEQYF	TGTGCCAGCAGTAAAGACAGGGGCGACGAGCAGTACTTC
TRBV7-2	NA	TRBJ2-3	TRBD2	CASSLVGTSGREQYF	TGTGCCAGCAGCTTAGTCGGGACTAGCGGGAGAGAGCAGTATTTT
TRBV28	NA	TRBJ1-1	NA	CATWRMNTEAFF	TGTGCCACCTGGCGGATGAACACTGAAGCTTTCTTT
TRBV18	NA	TRBJ2-7	NA	CASSPLLGAPSYEQYF	TGTGCCAGCTCACCACTTTTGGGGGCTCCGTCCTACGAGCAGTACTTC
TRBV4-1	NA	TRBJ2-5	TRBD2	CASSQEGGPETQYF	TGCGCCAGCAGCCAAGAGGGAGGGCCAGAGACCCAGTACTTC
TRBV29-1	NA	TRBJ2-1	NA	CSVVSRIVSYNEQFF	TGCAGCGTTGTTTCCAGGATTGTATCCTACAATGAGCAGTTCTTC
TRBV28	NA	TRBJ1-2	NA	CASSLQGWSYGYTF	TGTGCCAGCAGCCTACAAGGATGGAGCTATGGCTACACCTTC
TRBV6-5	NA	TRBJ2-1	NA	CASSPRGGGGGEQFF	TGTGCCAGCAGCCCGAGGGGAGGGGGGGGCGGTGAGCAGTTCTTC
TRBV7-6	NA	TRBJ2-2	TRBD2	CASSRRTSGNTGELFF	TGTGCCAGCAGCAGGCGGACTAGCGGTAACACCGGGGAGCTGTTTTTT
TRBV27	NA	TRBJ1-4	NA	CASSLNRDGEKLFF	TGTGCCAGCAGTTTAAACAGGGACGGTGAAAAACTGTTTTTT
TRBV6-1	NA	TRBJ1-1	NA	CASSGLQGNTEAFF	TGTGCCAGCAGTGGGTTACAGGGGAACACTGAAGCTTTCTTT
TRBV5-5	NA	TRBJ2-3	NA	CASSLVRLSTDTQYF	TGTGCCAGCAGCTTGGTGCGGCTTAGCACAGATACGCAGTATTTT
TRBV6-5	NA	TRBJ2-7	NA	CASRGSASYEQYF	TGTGCCAGCCGGGGGTCCGCCTCCTACGAGCAGTACTTC
TRBV11-2	NA	TRBJ1-3	NA	CASSSNSGNTIYF	TGTGCCAGCAGCTCTAACTCTGGAAACACCATATATTTT
TRBV5-1	few	TRBJ2-7	TRBD1	CASSLGTGFHEQYF	TGCGCCAGCAGCTTGGGGACAGGGTTCCACGAGCAGTACTTC
TRBV11-2	NA	TRBJ1-5	TRBD1	CASSLDRDQPQHF	TGTGCCAGCAGCCTGGACAGGGATCAGCCCCAGCATTTT
TRBV7-9	once	TRBJ2-1	TRBD2	CASRTSGPYNEQFF	TGTGCCAGCCGGACTAGCGGACCCTACAATGAGCAGTTCTTC
TRBV28	few	TRBJ1-4	NA	CASSLPQGNEKLFF	TGTGCCAGCAGTCTCCCTCAGGGGAATGAAAAACTGTTTTTT
TRBV2	NA	TRBJ2-7	TRBD2	CASSDLAGLSYEQYF	TGTGCCAGCAGTGACTTAGCGGGCCTATCCTACGAGCAGTACTTC
TRBV28	few	TRBJ1-2	NA	CASSAERDYRQYGYTF	TGTGCCAGCAGCGCGGAAAGGGACTATCGACAATATGGCTACACCTTC
TRBV4-1	NA	TRBJ2-1	NA	CASSQEPGRNEQFF	TGCGCCAGCAGCCAAGAACCAGGGCGGAATGAGCAGTTCTTC
TRBV5-1	NA	TRBJ2-4	TRBD2	CASSPGTSGAAKNIQYF	TGCGCCAGCAGCCCCGGGACTAGCGGCGCAGCCAAAAACATTCAGTACTTC
TRBV28	NA	TRBJ1-2	TRBD1	CASSWTGLVGGYTF	TGTGCCAGCAGTTGGACAGGGTTGGTTGGGGGCTACACCTTC
TRBV7-8	NA	TRBJ2-1	TRBD1	CASSLGSSIRGYDEQFF	TGTGCCAGCAGCTTAGGGAGTTCAATCAGGGGGTACGATGAGCAGTTCTTC
TRBV19	NA	TRBJ1-1	NA	CASSMRGEAFF	TGTGCCAGTAGTATGCGGGGTGAAGCTTTCTTT
TRBV18	NA	TRBJ2-7	TRBD1	CASSTDRGPYEQYF	TGTGCCAGCTCAACGGACAGGGGGCCCTACGAGCAGTACTTC
TRBV6-5	NA	TRBJ1-1	NA	CASRKSGAAEAFF	TGTGCCAGCAGGAAGTCAGGGGCCGCTGAAGCTTTCTTT
TRBV6-4	NA	TRBJ1-5	TRBD1	CASSEVAQGGQPQHF	TGTGCCAGCAGTGAAGTGGCACAGGGGGGCCAGCCCCAGCATTTT
TRBV7-9	few	TRBJ2-1	NA	CASSLGGRAYNEQFF	TGTGCCAGCAGCTTAGGTGGGAGAGCCTACAATGAGCAGTTCTTC
TRBV5-1	NA	TRBJ2-1	TRBD2	CASSRTSFNEQFF	TGCGCCAGCAGCCGGACTAGTTTCAATGAGCAGTTCTTC
TRBV19	few	TRBJ2-5	TRBD1	CASSSISGTGEETQYF	TGTGCCAGTAGTTCGATATCCGGGACAGGGGAAGAGACCCAGTACTTC
TRBV18	NA	TRBJ1-4	TRBD1	CASSPGQALELFF	TGTGCCAGCTCACCTGGACAGGCCCTAGAACTGTTTTTT
TRBV19	NA	TRBJ2-7	TRBD2	CASSTSFLRESYEQYF	TGTGCCAGTAGTACCTCCTTTTTGCGGGAGTCATACGAGCAGTACTTC
TRBV4-2	NA	TRBJ2-6	NA	CASSQDGGLSGANVLTF	TGTGCCAGCAGCCAAGATGGCGGCCTCTCTGGGGCCAACGTCCTGACTTTC
TRBV6-5	once	TRBJ2-1	TRBD2	CASSYDSGRSDEQFF	TGTGCCAGCAGTTATGATAGCGGGAGAAGCGATGAGCAGTTCTTC
TRBV19	NA	TRBJ2-1	NA	CASSIRREPANEQFF	TGTGCCAGTAGTATAAGGAGGGAACCGGCCAATGAGCAGTTCTTC
TRBV7-2	NA	TRBJ2-3	TRBD2	CASSITSGSTDTQYF	TGTGCCAGCAGCATCACTAGCGGGAGCACAGATACGCAGTATTTT
TRBV5-1	NA	TRBJ1-1	NA	CASSLDAGRNTEAFF	TGCGCCAGCAGCTTGGATGCAGGCAGGAACACTGAAGCTTTCTTT
TRBV10-3	NA	TRBJ1-2	TRBD1	CAISRDRGYGYTF	TGTGCCATCAGCCGGGACAGGGGCTATGGCTACACCTTC
TRBV5-1	NA	TRBJ1-1	NA	CASSLRGTEAFF	TGCGCCAGCAGCCTCCGGGGCACTGAAGCTTTCTTT
TRBV29-1	NA	TRBJ2-4	TRBD1	CSVEPTGVENIQYF	TGCAGCGTTGAACCTACAGGGGTGGAAAACATTCAGTACTTC
TRBV15	NA	TRBJ2-4	NA	CATSRPGWEAHIQYF	TGTGCCACCAGCAGGCCTGGGTGGGAGGCGCACATTCAGTACTTC
TRBV10-3	NA	TRBJ2-2	TRBD2	CAISESGLAGVGTGELFF	TGTGCCATCAGTGAGTCGGGACTAGCGGGAGTAGGTACCGGGGAGCTGTTTTTT
TRBV6-5	NA	TRBJ1-2	NA	CASRRANYGYTF	TGTGCCAGCAGACGCGCTAACTATGGCTACACCTTC